This T cell receptor beta chain was observed in a study of siplizumab effects on memory and regulatory T cells. Study results and limitations: Sequences that were alloreactive and traceable to unstimulated CD4+ memory cells were significantly reduced by siplizumab. Controls showed an average of approximately 27% Treg-derived mappable alloreactive CD4+ clones, while siplizumab showed roughly 70%.

To note about this clone: The antigen is unknown.

Trimming stripped 0 bases from V and 6 bases from J, with 20 bases between. The germline CDR1 and CDR2 sequences are SGHDN and FVKESK. The CDR3 spans 17 residues. TCRdb's copy holds only in-frame clones and misses some; the assay was immunoSEQ multiplex PCR. The sample comprises roughly 100,000 clones, 85% to 95% of which are singletons, and approximately 0.3% rests with the top ten. The chain is built from TRBV14 and TRBJ1-2; perhaps TRBD1 as D (5 bases). This receptor was taken from a human donor in good health. Sequencing used CD4+ T cells sorted from blood. The CDR3 reads CASSQEVSGIIQNGYTF. The CDR3, as DNA: TGTGCCAGCAGCCAAGAGGTTTCAGGGATTATTCAGAATGGCTACACCTTC.